The T cell receptor beta chain described here comes from a study of cytomegalovirus exposure and HLA in healthy donors. As for the study in general: An early data release held 79 million or so unique TCRs from HLA-typed donors.

CDR3 length: 13 amino acids. Looked up from germline, CDR1 is ENHRY and CDR2 is SYGVKD. Trimming pared 11 bases from V and 6 bases from J, leaving 19 bases between. With 60 Vbeta and 13 Jbeta primers, the PCR was carried out. Only in-frame clones appear in the TCRdb table, and some are missing; sequencing was by immunoSEQ multiplex PCR. The sample lists about 64,000 clones; less than 80% were seen once. Though nominally healthy at sampling, donors likely had unrecorded immune exposures. The sequencing input was PBMCs. The chain joins TRBV10-3 to TRBJ1-2; D is uncertain. The receptor was derived from a woman in her 50s in good health and CMV-seronegative. The CDR3: CAASWGGEDGYTF. Written as DNA, the CDR3 is TGTGCCGCTTCCTGGGGAGGCGAGGATGGCTACACCTTC.